These 5 T cell receptor beta chains were sequenced from one sample in a study of Graves' ophthalmopathy and Graves' hyperthyroidism. Amplification of the TCR beta CDR3 regions used RNA transcripts (as template). Investigators did first-round RT-PCR with HTBI primers, then second-round multiplex PCR. TCRdb ran MiXCR on the multiplex PCR reads and lists one entry per CDR3 protein. In the table there are approximately 460,000 distinct CDR3 sequences, over 13% of which are singletons. Sequenced sample: blood. The receptor set was obtained from a woman aged 30 to 39 with Graves' ophthalmopathy.

This clonotype was counted a few times. The V call is TRBV5-4, the J call TRBJ1-2, with D maybe TRBD1 (5 bases). Trimming removed 0 bases at V and 0 bases at J, with 12 bases between. Germline V gives CDR1 SGHNT, CDR2 YYREEE (reference sequence). The CDR3 sequence is 16 residues long. The CDR3 nucleotides are TGTGCCAGCAGCTTGGTGGGGCGGTATACTAACTATGGCTACACCTTC. This gives the protein CASSLVGRYTNYGYTF. Full variable domain (outside the CDR3, taken from reference TRBV5-4 and TRBJ1-2): ETGVTQSPTHLIKTRGQQVTLRCSSQSGHNTVSWYQQALGQGPQFIFQYYREEENGRGNFPPRFSGLQFPNYSSELNVNALELDDSALYLCASSLVGRYTNYGYTFGSGTRLTVV.

Comment on this clonotype: The junction departs from the called germline gene at one end, perhaps through a read error. The V call is TRBV12-5, the J call TRBJ2-2; D may be TRBD1 (6 bases). The CDR3 covers 16 residues. Germline CDR1 and CDR2: LGHNT and FRNRAP. CDR3 in amino acids: CASGLWTDPNTGELCF. DNA for the CDR3: TGTGCTAGTGGTTTGTGGACAGATCCTAACACCGGGGAGCTGTGTTTT.

At least ten counts were recorded for this clonotype. The V gene is TRBV9, the J gene TRBJ2-2; weak D call: TRBD2 (5 bases). From germline, CDR1 is SGDLS and CDR2 YYNGEE. The length of the CDR3 is 12 residues. Trimming removed 3 bases at V and 8 bases at J, with 8 bases between. The CDR3 DNA reads TGTGCCAGCAGCGAGGGCGGGGGGGAGCTGTTTTTT. As protein: CASSEGGGELFF.

This sequence joins TRBV19 and TRBJ1-1, with 8 nucleotides matching TRBD1. Germline CDR1 and CDR2: LNHDA and SQIVND (reference sequence). V trimming: 1 base; J trimming: 1 base; junction bases outside the gene matches: 8. This CDR3 comprises 17 residues. CDR3 bases: TGTGCCAGTAGTATAGTGAGGCCAGGGGGCCCGAACACTGAAGCTTTCTTT. Amino acid sequence: CASSIVRPGGPNTEAFF.

This clonotype was seen at least ten times. This rearrangement joins TRBV12-3 or TRBV12-4 to TRBJ1-1; 7 nucleotides agree with TRBD1. This CDR3 region has 15 residues. V lost 0 bases to trimming and J lost 10 bases; unmatched junction nucleotides: 11. This CDR3 is CASSLAGTGARGAFF. CDR3 sequence (DNA): TGTGCCAGCAGTTTAGCGGGAACAGGGGCACGTGGAGCTTTCTTT.